The 27 T cell receptor beta chains below come from one sample, sequenced in a study of blood T cells in healthy people across ages. Sample-barcoded 5' priming and a J-beta primer mix drove a second PCR of about 7 to 11 cycles. TCRdb analysed the 5' RACE reads with MiXCR anew, one entry per CDR3 protein. Among some 1.8 million distinct CDR3 sequences listed, about two fifths were seen once. The sequenced material came from blood. These receptors were taken from a human donor in good health.

As for this clonotype: This sequence may be a read error, since a much larger clone differs from it by one base. The chain carries TRBV5-1 and TRBJ2-1, with a tentative D call TRBD2 (6 bases). The ends were cut back, 3 bases at V and 6 bases at J, with 13 bases in the middle. Germline CDR1 and CDR2: SGHRS and YFSETQ. CDR3 length: 14 residues. For the CDR3, the DNA is TGCGCCAGCAGCTGGGTGGGAGGTGGCAATGAGCAGTTCTTC. Translation gives CASSWVGGGNEQFF.

This clonotype was seen more than once but under ten times. V usage is TRBV4-3 and J usage is TRBJ2-6, with a possible D match to TRBD2 (6 bases). V lost 0 bases, J lost 1 base, and 13 bases lay in between. CDR1 and CDR2 (germline): LGHNA, YSLEER. CDR3 length: 18 residues. CDR3 residues: CASSQDGGYESGANVLTF. The DNA for the CDR3 is TGCGCCAGCAGCCAAGATGGAGGGTACGAATCTGGGGCCAACGTCCTGACTTTC.

On this clonotype: The germline gene is not matched at one end of the junction; a read error may be the cause. The chain employs TRBV4-3 and TRBJ2-1; D tentatively fits TRBD1 or TRBD2 (5 bases each). Germline values: CDR1 LGHNA, CDR2 YSLEER. This CDR3 region has 15 residues. The CDR3 DNA reads as TGCGCCAGCAGCCATCCGGGACCGTCCTACAGTGAGCAGTTCTTC. It is translated as CASSHPGPSYSEQFF.

The chain has TRBV15 and TRBJ1-4; D ambiguous. The ends were cut back, 9 bases at V and 8 bases at J, with 16 bases in the middle. Germline V lookup: CDR1 LNHNV, CDR2 YYDKDF (reference sequence). This CDR3 has 13 amino acids. CDR3 bases: TGTGCCACTAACCGGGGTCCGGGGGAAAAACTGTTTTTT. Its translation is CATNRGPGEKLFF.

Worth noting for this clonotype: This may be a read error, as it is one base from a much larger clone. The chain combines TRBV27 with TRBJ1-2; the D is unclear. CDR1 MNHEY and CDR2 SMNVEV come from the germline V gene (reference sequence). The CDR3 length is 13 residues. The ends were cut back, 3 bases at V and 0 bases at J, with 5 bases in the middle. The CDR3 DNA reads as TGTGCCAGCAGTTTCGCAACTAACTATGGCTACACCTTC. Its translation is CASSFATNYGYTF.

This clonotype came up a few times. The V gene is TRBV9, the J gene TRBJ2-1, with 8 bases lining up with TRBD2. The CDR3 is 15 amino acids. The germline gives CDR1 SGDLS, CDR2 YYNGEE. J lost 6 bases, V lost 2 bases, and 7 bases had no gene match. The CDR3 DNA reads as TGTGCCAGCAGCGTCGGACTAGCCTTCAGCAATGAGCAGTTCTTC. Amino acids: CASSVGLAFSNEQFF.

The chain joins TRBV28 to TRBJ2-7; possible D gene TRBD2, 6 bases. The germline gives CDR1 MDHEN, CDR2 SYDVKM. The V end lost 7 bases, the J end lost 0 bases, and 13 bases lay between the germline ends. The CDR3 contains 14 residues. This chain's CDR3 is CASTLELASYEQYF. Here the CDR3 DNA reads TGTGCCAGCACCTTAGAACTAGCCTCCTACGAGCAGTACTTC.

The chain couples TRBV7-3 to TRBJ2-5, with 7 positions matching TRBD2. J lost 4 bases, V lost 5 bases, and 4 bases had no gene match. CDR1 and CDR2 from the germline V gene are SGHTA and FQGTGA. The CDR3 contains 13 residues. The CDR3 spells CASSVLAGETQYF. The CDR3 DNA reads as TGTGCCAGCAGCGTGTTAGCGGGAGAGACCCAGTACTTC.

V is TRBV6-5 and J is TRBJ1-2; TRBD1 aligns across 7 bases. J was trimmed by 7 bases and V by 0 bases; bases with no gene match: 11. The length of the CDR3 is 16 residues. Germline CDR1 and CDR2: MNHEY and SVGAGI. The CDR3 loop is CASSYSAGQLSGGYTF. The CDR3 coding sequence is TGTGCCAGCAGTTACTCCGCGGGACAGTTGAGCGGTGGCTACACCTTC.

Regarding this clonotype: A read error may be the cause here, since a much bigger clone is one base away. V gene TRBV29-1 combines with J gene TRBJ2-5, with TRBD1 matching 7 bases. The DNA matches TRBJ2-7 better at its end, which makes the J call doubtful. There are 13 residues in the CDR3. CDR1 is SQVTM and CDR2 is ANQGSEA in the germline V gene. The CDR3 coding sequence is TGCAGCGTTGAATATGACAGGGTGGGCGAGCAGTACTTC. This sequence encodes CSVEYDRVGEQYF.

The V and J genes are TRBV12-3 or TRBV12-4 and TRBJ2-7; a possible D gene is TRBD1 (6 bases). The ends were cut back, 6 bases at V and 5 bases at J, with 14 bases in the middle. The CDR3 sequence is 13 residues long. DNA of the CDR3: TGTGCCAGCAGCCCAACAGGGTTCAACGAGCAGTACTTC. Translating it yields CASSPTGFNEQYF.

This clonotype was seen more than once but under ten times. V usage is TRBV5-1 and J usage is TRBJ1-5; TRBD1 aligns across 9 bases. Germline values: CDR1 SGHRS, CDR2 YFSETQ. The CDR3 loop spans 14 amino acids. The J segment lost 8 bases and the V segment lost 4 bases, leaving 7 bases of the junction unmatched. As DNA, the CDR3 is TGCGCCAGCAGCGAACAGGGGGCGGAGGAGCCCCAGCATTTT. This sequence encodes CASSEQGAEEPQHF.

The V gene is TRBV6-2 or TRBV6-3, the J gene TRBJ2-5, with D perhaps TRBD1 (5 bases). Trimming pared 7 bases from V and 3 bases from J, leaving 18 bases between. CDR1 and CDR2 from the germline V gene are MNHEY and SVGEGT. The CDR3 contains 15 residues. The CDR3 DNA follows: TGTGCCAGCAACCAACCCCCCCCAGGGAAAGAGACCCAGTACTTC. Translation gives CASNQPPPGKETQYF.

V and J are TRBV7-2 and TRBJ2-1; D uncertain. This CDR3 has 15 amino acids. Between the trimmed V and J ends, which lost 5 bases and 8 bases, there was a span of 19 bases. Germline CDR1 and CDR2: SGHTA and FQGNSA. CDR3 amino acids: CASSPVRVFSHEQFF. In nucleotides, the CDR3 is TGTGCCAGCAGCCCCGTTCGGGTCTTCAGTCATGAGCAGTTCTTC.

This clonotype was observed a handful of times. The gene calls are TRBV2 and TRBJ1-5; D gene uncertain. CDR3 length: 14 residues. The germline CDR1 and CDR2 sequences are SNHLY and FYNNEI. V was cut by 4 bases and J by 4 bases, with 11 bases left in between. CDR3 sequence: CASSVRSANQPQHF. In DNA, the CDR3 is TGTGCCAGCAGTGTCAGGTCAGCTAATCAGCCCCAGCATTTT.

The rearrangement joins TRBV7-9 to TRBJ1-5, with TRBD1 matching 7 bases. The V gene's germline CDR1 is SEHNR and CDR2 FQNEAQ (reference sequence). There are 16 residues in the CDR3. The trim removed 5 bases at V and 6 bases at J, leaving 13 bases unmatched. The CDR3: CASSARQGGISQPQHF. CDR3 bases: TGTGCCAGCAGCGCGAGACAGGGAGGAATTAGTCAGCCCCAGCATTTT.

This clonotype was seen only a few times. The chain recombines TRBV20-1 with TRBJ2-4, with 8 bases matching TRBD2. The CDR3 contains 16 residues. The germline CDR1 and CDR2 sequences are DFQATT and SNEGSKA (reference sequence). Germline trimming cut 1 base from V and 6 bases from J; bases unmatched to any gene: 11. CDR3 coding DNA: TGCAGTGCTAGAGCTTCTACTCGGGGGGGCGTAAACATTCAGTACTTC. Translating it yields CSARASTRGGVNIQYF.

The rearrangement joins TRBV25-1 to TRBJ2-1; TRBD1 matches at 11 bases. Per the germline V gene, CDR1 is MGHDK and CDR2 is SYGVNS. CDR3 length equals 14 residues. V gave up 4 bases and J gave up 8 bases; unmatched junction bases: 4. The CDR3 region has the DNA TGTGCCAGCAGTGGGGACAGGGGGTCATATGAGCAGTTCTTC. Its protein is CASSGDRGSYEQFF.

The table lists this clonotype with a few counts. This chain joins TRBV11-2 and TRBJ2-7; D is perhaps TRBD2 (6 bases). V lost 1 base to trimming and J lost 3 bases, with 19 bases between them. The germline CDR1 and CDR2 sequences are SGHAT and FQNNGV. The CDR3 consists of 17 residues. The CDR3 nucleotides read TGTGCCAGCAGCTTAGGTCTTGGCGGGGACCGACTCTACGAGCAGTACTTC. Its protein product is CASSLGLGGDRLYEQYF.

This clonotype showed up just a few times. The genes are TRBV12-3 or TRBV12-4 and TRBJ2-1; possible D gene TRBD2, 7 bases. V was cut by 7 bases and J by 8 bases, with 18 bases left in between. This CDR3 region has 14 residues. CDR3 sequence reads: CASTYAGAKDEQFF. The DNA of the CDR3 is TGTGCCAGCACCTACGCGGGGGCAAAGGATGAGCAGTTCTTC.

There are a few counts of this clonotype. The chain couples TRBV20-1 to TRBJ2-5; D not certain. V shed 6 bases and J shed 4 bases, with 12 bases lying between them. The CDR3 has 12 residues. The germline V gene has CDR1 DFQATT and CDR2 SNEGSKA (reference sequence). The CDR3, as DNA: TGCAGTGCCCAGCCGGATTCAGAGACCCAGTACTTC. Residues: CSAQPDSETQYF.

The CDR3 DNA sequence: TGTGTCTCCTCCGGGACAGGAATTAACTATGGCTACACCTTC. Encoded protein: CVSSGTGINYGYTF. The chain links TRBV10-3 to TRBJ1-2, with 8 bases identical to TRBD1. Per germline, CDR1 ENHRY and CDR2 SYGVKD. The CDR3 length is 14 residues.

This clonotype was counted a few times. V is TRBV7-2 and J is TRBJ2-5; D gene unclear. CDR1 is SGHTA and CDR2 is FQGNSA in the germline V gene. Trimming pared 3 bases from V and 3 bases from J, leaving 11 bases between. This CDR3 comprises 14 residues. The CDR3 sequence is CASSFWVGKETQYF. The CDR3 nucleotides are TGTGCCAGCAGCTTTTGGGTGGGGAAAGAGACCCAGTACTTC.

V and J are TRBV28 and TRBJ1-5; D is perhaps TRBD1 (6 bases). CDR3 length: 14 residues. The V end was cut by 5 bases, the J end by 5 bases, with 13 bases between. CDR1 and CDR2 (germline): MDHEN, SYDVKM. The CDR3 spells CASSPQQGDQPQHF. The DNA of the CDR3 is TGTGCCAGCAGTCCCCAACAGGGAGATCAGCCCCAGCATTTT.

The V gene is TRBV6-2 or TRBV6-3, the J gene TRBJ2-5, with D tentatively TRBD1 (7 bases). Trimming removed 7 bases from V and 4 bases from J, with 13 bases in between. Germline V gene sequence: CDR1 MNHEY, CDR2 SVGEGT. This CDR3 has 13 residues. CDR3 sequence (DNA): TGTGCCAGCACGGGGGACAGCAGAGAGACCCAGTACTTC. Amino acids: CASTGDSRETQYF.

This clonotype was observed a handful of times. The CDR3 here is CAISDGDRATYEQYF. The CDR3 coding sequence is TGTGCCATCAGTGACGGGGACAGAGCTACCTACGAGCAGTACTTC. V usage is TRBV10-3 and J usage is TRBJ2-7; 7 bases line up with TRBD1. CDR1 ENHRY and CDR2 SYGVKD come from the germline V gene. This CDR3 comprises 15 residues. Trimming at V came to 3 bases and at J to 2 bases, leaving 7 bases not matched to a gene.

The chain recombines TRBV7-2 with TRBJ1-1; 7 bases agree with TRBD1. Germline CDR1 SGHTA, CDR2 FQGNSA. The V gene end was trimmed by 5 bases and the J gene end by 9 bases; junction bases not matched to a gene: 12. There are 14 residues in the CDR3. The CDR3 bases are TGTGCCAGCAGCCCAGGGAGGGGGCATTGGAAAGCTTTCTTT. Translated: CASSPGRGHWKAFF. The full variable domain, completed using reference TRBV7-2 and TRBJ1-1, is GAGVSQSPSNKVTEKGKDVELRCDPISGHTALYWYRQSLGQGLEFLIYFQGNSAPDKSGLPSDRFSAERTGGSVSTLTIQRTQQEDSAVYLCASSPGRGHWKAFFGQGTRLTVV.